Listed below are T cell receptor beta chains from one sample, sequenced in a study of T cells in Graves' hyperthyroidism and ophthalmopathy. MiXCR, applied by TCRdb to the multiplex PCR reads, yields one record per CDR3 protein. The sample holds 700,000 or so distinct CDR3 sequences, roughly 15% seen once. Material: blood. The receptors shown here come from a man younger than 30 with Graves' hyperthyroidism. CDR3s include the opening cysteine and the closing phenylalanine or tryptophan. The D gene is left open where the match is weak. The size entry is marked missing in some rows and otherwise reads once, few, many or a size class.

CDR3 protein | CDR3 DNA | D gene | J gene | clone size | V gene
CASSLSSNQPQHF | TGTGCCAGCAGTTTATCTAGCAATCAGCCCCAGCATTTT | - | TRBJ1-5 | many | TRBV12-3/TRBV12-4
CAIREQGTYEQYF | TGTGCCATCAGGGAACAGGGGACCTACGAGCAGTACTTC | TRBD1 | TRBJ2-7 | few | TRBV10-3
CASSLAGPRNIQYF | TGTGCCAGCAGTTTGGCAGGGCCCCGGAACATTCAGTACTTC | - | TRBJ2-4 | many | TRBV27
CASSPPPATVRAAFF | TGTGCCAGCAGCCCCCCCCCGGCAACGGTTCGTGCCGCTTTCTTT | - | TRBJ1-1 | - | TRBV7-9
CASSQDPSSEAFF | TGCGCCAGCAGCCAAGACCCGAGCTCTGAAGCTTTCTTT | - | TRBJ1-1 | - | TRBV4-1
CASSHEREGFYNEQFF | TGTGCCAGCAGCCACGAGCGGGAGGGATTTTATAATGAGCAGTTCTTC | TRBD2 | TRBJ2-1 | many | TRBV7-3
CSSRDRGKPSYNEQFF | TGCAGCAGCCGGGACAGGGGCAAACCCTCCTACAATGAGCAGTTCTTC | TRBD1 | TRBJ2-1 | few | TRBV20-1
CASSPELGASGGYTF | TGTGCCAGCAGCCCCGAGTTGGGGGCGAGCGGTGGCTACACCTTC | - | TRBJ1-2 | - | TRBV7-6
CASSQENRVRPQHF | TGTGCCAGCAGCCAAGAGAACAGGGTACGGCCCCAGCATTTT | - | TRBJ1-5 | many | TRBV12-3/TRBV12-4
CATSRDHPSSGNTIYF | TGTGCCACCAGCAGAGATCACCCTTCCTCTGGAAACACCATATATTTT | - | TRBJ1-3 | few | TRBV15
CASSATSGYNEQYF | TGCGCCAGCAGTGCAACTAGCGGGTACAATGAGCAGTACTTC | TRBD2 | TRBJ2-7 | - | TRBV10-1
CASNAQGRGEKLFF | TGTGCCAGCAACGCCCAGGGGCGAGGTGAAAAACTGTTTTTT | - | TRBJ1-4 | - | TRBV7-9
CASSSDFYNEQFF | TGTGCCAGCAGTTCGGACTTCTACAATGAGCAGTTCTTC | - | TRBJ2-1 | - | TRBV5-6
CASTKGTSGSNTGELFF | TGTGCCAGCACCAAAGGGACTAGCGGTTCGAACACCGGGGAGCTGTTTTTT | TRBD2 | TRBJ2-2 | - | TRBV7-9
CASSYKAYGQYF | TGTGCCAGCAGTTACAAGGCCTACGGGCAGTACTTC | - | TRBJ2-7 | few | TRBV6-2/TRBV6-3
CASSLRWVFGANVLTF | TGTGCCAGCAGTTTACGATGGGTTTTTGGGGCCAACGTCCTGACTTTC | - | TRBJ2-6 | many | TRBV27
CASSNHAKNNEQFF | TGTGCCAGCAGTAATCACGCAAAGAACAATGAGCAGTTCTTC | - | TRBJ2-1 | few | TRBV27
CASSSPLAGSYNEQFF | TGTGCCAGCAGTTCCCCTCTAGCGGGCTCCTACAATGAGCAGTTCTTC | TRBD2 | TRBJ2-1 | few | TRBV6-1
CASRRQGGAYEQYF | TGTGCCAGCAGGCGCCAGGGGGGCGCCTACGAGCAGTACTTC | - | TRBJ2-7 | many | TRBV12-3/TRBV12-4
CSVDVRYTGELFF | TGCAGTGTTGATGTCAGGTACACCGGGGAGCTGTTTTTT | - | TRBJ2-2 | - | TRBV29-1
CASSAPQETQYF | TGTGCCAGCAGCGCCCCACAAGAGACCCAGTACTTC | - | TRBJ2-5 | many | TRBV2
CASRRQGDGYEQFF | TGTGCCAGCAGAAGACAGGGGGATGGGTACGAGCAGTTCTTC | TRBD1 | TRBJ2-1 | - | TRBV6-1
CASSLAKTEGAETQYF | TGTGCCAGCAGCTTGGCCAAAACAGAGGGGGCAGAGACCCAGTACTTC | TRBD1 | TRBJ2-5 | few | TRBV5-5
CSAPDRGLGQPQHF | TGCAGTGCCCCTGACAGGGGGCTCGGGCAGCCCCAGCATTTT | TRBD1 | TRBJ1-5 | few | TRBV20-1
CASSSRPVPYEQYF | TGTGCCAGCAGTTCCCGCCCGGTTCCGTACGAGCAGTACTTC | - | TRBJ2-7 | - | TRBV28
CASSPPRGEQYF | TGTGCCAGCTCACCACCCAGGGGCGAGCAGTACTTC | - | TRBJ2-7 | many | TRBV18
CASSLGLAGGAQYF | TGTGCCAGCAGCTTAGGACTAGCGGGTGGGGCCCAGTACTTC | TRBD2 | TRBJ2-5 | few | TRBV13
CASSPRGGAAPGELFF | TGCGCCAGCAGCCCCCGGGGGGGCGCTGCCCCCGGGGAGCTGTTTTTT | TRBD2 | TRBJ2-2 | - | TRBV5-1
CASSPRGGNYNEQFF | TGTGCCAGCAGTCCCAGAGGGGGTAATTACAATGAGCAGTTCTTC | - | TRBJ2-1 | many | TRBV28
CSAQTPGQAANYGYTF | TGCAGTGCTCAAACCCCAGGACAGGCGGCTAACTATGGCTACACCTTC | TRBD1 | TRBJ1-2 | many | TRBV20-1
CASSSSDGNYGYTF | TGTGCCAGCAGTTCGAGCGACGGAAACTATGGCTACACCTTC | - | TRBJ1-2 | few | TRBV6-2/TRBV6-3
CASSQEGPGLAGELYTQYF | TGCGCCAGCAGCCAAGAGGGTCCCGGGCTAGCGGGAGAACTGTATACGCAGTATTTT | TRBD2 | TRBJ2-3 | few | TRBV4-3
CASGLEEGIEAFF | TGTGCTAGTGGGCTGGAGGAGGGGATTGAGGCTTTCTTT | - | TRBJ1-1 | - | TRBV12-5
CSARGGAGTSATDTQYF | TGCAGTGCTAGAGGCGGAGCCGGGACTAGCGCAACAGATACGCAGTATTTT | TRBD2 | TRBJ2-3 | - | TRBV20-1
CASSIALGASNVLTF | TGTGCCAGTAGTATAGCCCTAGGGGCCTCCAACGTCCTGACTTTC | - | TRBJ2-6 | - | TRBV19
CASSAVGDLYGYTF | TGTGCCAGCAGTGCCGTGGGGGACCTCTATGGCTACACCTTC | - | TRBJ1-2 | many | TRBV27
CSALTTEQFF | TGCAGTGCACTTACGACCGAGCAGTTCTTC | - | TRBJ2-1 | - | TRBV20-1
CASSRTNNHPQHF | TGTGCCAGCAGCAGGACAAATAATCACCCCCAGCATTTT | - | TRBJ1-5 | many | TRBV6-1
CSASRGLSYNEQFF | TGCAGTGCTAGCAGGGGGCTCTCCTACAATGAGCAGTTCTTC | TRBD1 | TRBJ2-1 | many | TRBV20-1
CASSYASAYEQYF | TGTGCCAGCAGCTACGCCTCAGCCTACGAGCAGTACTTC | - | TRBJ2-7 | many | TRBV7-2
CASSSSPVYRDRGTSANEKLFF | TGTGCCAGCAGCTCCTCCCCAGTTTACCGGGACAGAGGGACCTCAGCTAATGAAAAACTGTTTTTT | TRBD1 | TRBJ1-4 | - | TRBV12-3/TRBV12-4
CASTPVRYQETQYF | TGTGCCAGCACCCCCGTTAGGTACCAAGAGACCCAGTACTTC | - | TRBJ2-5 | many | TRBV7-9
CAGSYGGTYEQYF | TGTGCCGGCAGCTACGGCGGGACCTACGAGCAGTACTTC | - | TRBJ2-7 | - | TRBV7-9
CASSPQVSSPVEEQYF | TGTGCCAGCAGCCCCCAGGTGAGCTCCCCTGTGGAAGAGCAGTACTTC | - | TRBJ2-7 | few | TRBV7-9
CATSPSGVRDTQYF | TGTGCCACCAGCCCTAGCGGAGTTCGGGATACGCAGTATTTT | TRBD2 | TRBJ2-3 | - | TRBV15
CASRSPEPRLAGGPRLGEQFF | TGTGCCAGCAGGAGCCCCGAACCTCGACTAGCGGGAGGGCCTAGATTAGGTGAGCAGTTCTTC | TRBD2 | TRBJ2-1 | few | TRBV27
CASSLMRDNYGYTF | TGTGCCAGCAGCTTAATGAGAGATAACTATGGCTACACCTTC | - | TRBJ1-2 | - | TRBV7-9
CASSLSIGPYNEQFF | TGTGCCAGCAGTTTATCGATCGGGCCCTACAATGAGCAGTTCTTC | - | TRBJ2-1 | few | TRBV27
CASSSLPRGLYEQYF | TGTGCCAGCAGTTCCCTCCCCCGGGGGCTCTACGAGCAGTACTTC | - | TRBJ2-7 | - | TRBV6-9
CASSVEGLAEKNIQYF | TGTGCCAGCAGCGTAGAAGGTCTAGCGGAAAAAAACATTCAGTACTTC | TRBD2 | TRBJ2-4 | - | TRBV9
CSARDRQAGGRGTGELFF | TGCAGTGCTAGAGATCGGCAAGCGGGAGGAAGGGGCACCGGGGAGCTGTTTTTT | TRBD2 | TRBJ2-2 | - | TRBV20-1
CASSPGPFQETQYF | TGCGCCAGCAGCCCGGGACCGTTCCAAGAGACCCAGTACTTC | - | TRBJ2-5 | few | TRBV4-1
CASSTPSPLAGDGEQYF | TGTGCCAGCAGTACCCCTAGCCCTCTAGCGGGAGATGGAGAGCAGTACTTC | TRBD2 | TRBJ2-7 | - | TRBV28
CASSAGTGGYEQFF | TGTGCCAGCAGCGCAGGGACAGGGGGGTACGAGCAGTTCTTC | TRBD1 | TRBJ2-1 | - | TRBV11-2
CASSLGGENTEAFF | TGTGCCAGCAGCTTAGGGGGGGAAAACACTGAAGCTTTCTTT | - | TRBJ1-1 | few | TRBV7-9
CASSIVTDSVEAFF | TGTGCCAGTAGTATAGTTACCGACAGTGTTGAAGCTTTCTTT | - | TRBJ1-1 | few | TRBV19
CASSTAGQETQYF | TGCGCCAGCAGTACGGCGGGCCAAGAGACCCAGTACTTC | - | TRBJ2-5 | - | TRBV5-1
CASSTGAPEQYF | TGTGCCAGCAGCACAGGGGCCCCGGAGCAGTACTTC | TRBD1 | TRBJ2-7 | many | TRBV28
CSARDLLNEQFF | TGCAGTGCTAGAGACCTCCTCAATGAGCAGTTCTTC | - | TRBJ2-1 | - | TRBV20-1